The clone carrying this T cell receptor beta chain was seen many times. What it binds is unknown. CDR3 size: 16 residues. Per the germline V gene, CDR1 is SGHDT and CDR2 is YYEEEE. From the 5' RACE reads, TCRdb called clonotypes with MiXCR, one entry per CDR3 protein. The data hold 210,000 or so distinct CDR3 sequences, with roughly 8% observed a single time. This sample was taken from a study of CD8 T cells in ankylosing spondylitis. Study-level points and caveats: There was reportedly significant enrichment of clones that were disease-linked in matched ankylosing spondylitis synovial fluid.

The rearrangement links TRBV5-6 to TRBJ2-2, with D perhaps TRBD1 (5 bases). Specimen: blood, either unsorted or a sorted T cell fraction (not recorded which). The origin of this receptor is a female donor with ankylosing spondylitis or in good health (not recorded which). DNA of the CDR3: TGTGCAAGCTTGCGGCGTGGGGCCTCGAACACCGGGGAGCTGTTTTTT. Its protein product is CASLRRGASNTGELFF.